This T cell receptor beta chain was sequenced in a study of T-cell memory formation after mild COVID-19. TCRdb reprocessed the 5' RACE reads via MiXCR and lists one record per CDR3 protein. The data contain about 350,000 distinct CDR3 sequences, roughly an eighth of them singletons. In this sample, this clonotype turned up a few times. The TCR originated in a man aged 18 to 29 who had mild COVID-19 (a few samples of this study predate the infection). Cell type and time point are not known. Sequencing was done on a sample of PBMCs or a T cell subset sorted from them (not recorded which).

Here the CDR3 DNA reads TGTGCCAGCAGCATAAGGTGGGGCTCTGGGGCCAACGTCCTGACTTTC. The encoded protein is CASSIRWGSGANVLTF. V gene TRBV7-2 combines with J gene TRBJ2-6; D not certain. The germline V gene encodes CDR1 SGHTA and CDR2 FQGNSA. The CDR3 contains 16 residues. Trimming removed 5 bases at V and 0 bases at J, with 11 bases between.